This T cell receptor (delta chain) was captured in a study of γδ T cells in repeated Plasmodium falciparum infection. Across the whole study: Age- and gender-matched Australian children served as comparison for malaria-exposed Malian children. Timepoints: baseline, immediately before selected infections, and 21 days after every infection. Over approximately 640 days, donors received four mosquito-bite P. falciparum NF54 infections.

Gammadelta T cells were flow-sorted from PBMC into Vgamma9/Vdelta2+ and Vdelta2-negative populations for bulk analysis. Each sorted gammadelta sample had TRG and TRD chains sequenced. TCRdb applied CATT to the multiplex PCR reads for clone calling. The data contain about 89,000 delta-chain clones, almost 1.5% of them singletons. Germline CDR1 reads TSWWSYY; CDR2 reads QGS. The CDR3 loop spans 17 amino acids. Details on this clone: This likely reflects a read error, since a far larger clone is one base away. The same CDR3 also results from other DNA sequences found in this sample.

The TCR comes from a pool of human donors (malaria-infected and uninfected, not separated). This chain uses TRDV1 with TRDJ1; 11 nucleotides line up with TRDD3. Sequencing was performed on gamma-delta T cells from blood. The CDR3 reads CALGEGVGDTNSYKLIF. The CDR3 DNA reads TGTGCCCTTGGGGAAGGAGTGGGGGATACGAATTCGTATAAACTCATCTTT.